One and the same sample provided the 17 T cell receptor beta chains below, sequenced in a study of T cell responses to AZD1222 COVID-19 vaccine. The protocol was immunoSEQ multiplex PCR, while the TCRdb copy is restricted to in-frame clones and leaves out a portion. The sample lists around 130,000 clones, 70% to 90% occurring once. Sample: peripheral blood, taken 28 days after the second AZD1222 dose. The receptors here all came from an adult who received the AZD1222 COVID-19 vaccine.

The chain uses TRBV5-4 and TRBJ1-2; TRBD1 might be the D (6 bases). The CDR3 consists of 16 residues. The germline CDR1 and CDR2 sequences are SGHNT and YYREEE (reference sequence). Trimming pared 3 bases from V and 4 bases from J, leaving 19 bases between. Here the CDR3 reads CASSSSDRIRAYGYTF. CDR3 nucleotide sequence: TGTGCCAGCAGCTCGTCCGACAGGATCCGAGCCTATGGCTACACCTTC. The full variable domain, its missing parts supplied by reference TRBV5-4 and TRBJ1-2, is ETGVTQSPTHLIKTRGQQVTLRCSSQSGHNTVSWYQQALGQGPQFIFQYYREEENGRGNFPPRFSGLQFPNYSSELNVNALELDDSALYLCASSSSDRIRAYGYTFGSGTRLTVV.

J is TRBJ1-1 and V is TRBV10-3; possible D gene TRBD1, 5 bases. V lost 3 bases and J 4 bases, leaving 12 bases between the germline ends. The CDR3 has 14 residues. Germline V gene sequence: CDR1 ENHRY, CDR2 SYGVKD. DNA of the CDR3: TGTGCCATCAGTGATAGGGGAGGGACCACTGAAGCTTTCTTT. Amino acid sequence: CAISDRGGTTEAFF.

The V and J genes are TRBV5-8 and TRBJ1-5; D is uncertain. Germline assignment: CDR1 SGHTS and CDR2 YDEGEE. Trimming took 0 bases from V and 5 from J, leaving 9 bases between them. The length of the CDR3 is 14 residues. CDR3 protein: CASSLVRDYQPQHF. The CDR3 nucleotides read TGTGCCAGCAGCTTGGTCCGGGATTATCAGCCCCAGCATTTT.

The chain is built from TRBV7-9 and TRBJ2-3, with 8 bases aligning to TRBD2. The CDR3 extends over 16 amino acids. Germline V CDR1 and CDR2: SEHNR, FQNEAQ (reference sequence). The V gene end was trimmed by 1 base and the J gene end by 0 bases; junction bases not matched to a gene: 3. CDR3 bases: TGTGCCAGCAGCTTAGTGACGGGGGGGAGCACAGATACGCAGTATTTT. Amino acids: CASSLVTGGSTDTQYF.

A few counts support this clone. The V and J genes are TRBV6-1 and TRBJ2-3; 9 nucleotides match TRBD2. In germline, CDR1 is MNHNS, CDR2 SASEGT. The CDR3 has 16 amino acids. J was trimmed by 4 bases and V by 2 bases; bases with no gene match: 7. In nucleotides, the CDR3 is TGTGCCAGCAGTGAACTAGGCGGGGGGGCATCAGATACGCAGTATTTT. Its translation is CASSELGGGASDTQYF.

J is TRBJ2-3 and V is TRBV3-1 (or the pseudogene TRBV3-2), with 12 positions matching TRBD2. CDR3 length equals 15 residues. J lost 9 bases, V lost 1 base, and 5 bases had no gene match. Germline V gene lookup returns CDR1 LGHDT and CDR2 YNNKEL (reference sequence). This CDR3 reads CASSQGRTSGETQYF. In DNA, the CDR3 is TGTGCCAGCAGCCAAGGACGGACTAGCGGGGAGACGCAGTATTTT.

This chain connects TRBV5-1 to TRBJ2-4; D call uncertain. The length of the CDR3 is 14 residues. Trimming removed 0 bases at V and 10 bases at J, with 14 bases between. The germline gives CDR1 SGHRS, CDR2 YFSETQ. The CDR3 protein is CASSLGHGNGIQYF. DNA for the CDR3: TGCGCCAGCAGCTTGGGACACGGAAATGGGATTCAGTACTTC.

This chain links TRBV27 with TRBJ1-2; D is undetermined. Trimming cost V 5 bases and J 0 bases, with 7 bases left between them. The germline V gene encodes CDR1 MNHEY and CDR2 SMNVEV (reference sequence). CDR3 size: 13 residues. The CDR3 loop is CASSVASNYGYTF. As DNA, the CDR3 is TGTGCCAGCAGTGTAGCCTCTAACTATGGCTACACCTTC.

This chain joins TRBV28 and TRBJ1-2; D gene uncertain. Between the trimmed V and J ends, which lost 6 bases and 14 bases, there was a span of 19 bases. The CDR3 length is 12 residues. Germline V gene data show CDR1 as MDHEN and CDR2 as SYDVKM. CDR3 nucleotides: TGTGCCAGCAGGTGGACGGGAAGGGCACAGACCTTC. Amino acids: CASRWTGRAQTF.

The chain has TRBV27 and TRBJ1-5; possibly TRBD1 for D (5 bases). The germline V gene has CDR1 MNHEY and CDR2 SMNVEV (reference sequence). V dropped 2 bases and J dropped 2 bases, with 13 bases sitting between them. The CDR3 contains 16 residues. CDR3 coding DNA: TGTGCCAGCAGTTTAGAGTGGGGGAACGGCAATCAGCCCCAGCATTTT. Its translation is CASSLEWGNGNQPQHF.

Worth noting for this clone: Other nucleotide sequences in the sample specify the same CDR3. The chain recombines TRBV29-1 with TRBJ1-1; D gene unclear. This CDR3 comprises 13 residues. Germline-derived CDR1 and CDR2 are SQVTM and ANQGSEA. Trimming stripped 4 bases from V and 0 bases from J, with 9 bases between. CDR3 region: CSVGGSMNTEAFF. CDR3 nucleotide sequence: TGCAGCGTTGGAGGGAGTATGAACACTGAAGCTTTCTTT. Filled out from reference TRBV29-1 and TRBJ1-1, the complete variable domain reads SAVISQKPSRDICQRGTSLTIQCQVDSQVTMMFWYRQQPGQSLTLIATANQGSEATYESGFVIDKFPISRPNLTFSTLTVSNMSPEDSSIYLCSVGGSMNTEAFFGQGTRLTVV.

The table lists this clone with a count of one. Other DNA sequences in this specimen translate into the identical CDR3. The chain employs TRBV5-1 and TRBJ2-6; D gene uncertain. Trimming cost V 2 bases and J 0 bases, with 6 bases left between them. This CDR3 has 15 amino acids. CDR1 and CDR2 from the germline V gene are SGHRS and YFSETQ. The CDR3 is CASSFTGSGANVLTF. In nucleotides, the CDR3 is TGCGCCAGCAGCTTTACTGGCTCTGGGGCCAACGTCCTGACTTTC. Together with reference TRBV5-1 and TRBJ2-6, the CDR3 gives the full variable domain: KAGVTQTPRYLIKTRGQQVTLSCSPISGHRSVSWYQQTPGQGLQFLFEYFSETQRNKGNFPGRFSGRQFSNSRSEMNVSTLELGDSALYLCASSFTGSGANVLTFGAGSRLTVL.

DNA of the CDR3: TGTGCCAGTAGTACTCCGTACAGGGGTCTTAACTATGGCTACACCTTC. Amino acid sequence: CASSTPYRGLNYGYTF. The chain couples TRBV19 to TRBJ1-2; 7 nucleotides align to TRBD1. After removal of 4 bases from V and 1 base from J, the junction contained 9 bases not matched to a gene. The CDR3 consists of 16 residues. Germline CDR1 is LNHDA and CDR2 is SQIVND (reference sequence). The whole variable domain, remainder taken from reference TRBV19 and TRBJ1-2, is DGGITQSPKYLFRKEGQNVTLSCEQNLNHDAMYWYRQDPGQGLRLIYYSQIVNDFQKGDIAEGYSVSREKKESFPLTVTSAQKNPTAFYLCASSTPYRGLNYGYTFGSGTRLTVV.

The table lists this clone with a few counts. The chain has TRBV7-9 and TRBJ1-1; no clear D gene. Trimming stripped 1 base from V and 0 bases from J, with 9 bases between. CDR1 is SEHNR and CDR2 is FQNEAQ in the germline V gene (reference sequence). This CDR3 spans 15 amino acids. The DNA for the CDR3 is TGTGCCAGCAGCTTAGGGGATAGGGTGAACACTGAAGCTTTCTTT. It specifies CASSLGDRVNTEAFF.

The chain is built from TRBV4-3 and TRBJ2-3, with D perhaps matching TRBD1 (5 bases). There are 14 residues in the CDR3. V gave up 5 bases and J gave up 4 bases, with 13 bases separating them. Germline loops: CDR1 LGHNA, CDR2 YSLEER. CDR3 protein: CASSSLQGADTQYF. The CDR3 bases are TGCGCCAGCAGCTCCTTGCAGGGTGCAGATACGCAGTATTTT.

This sequence joins TRBV10-3 and TRBJ1-6, with a tentative D call TRBD1 (5 bases). CDR3 size: 16 residues. The V end lost 2 bases, the J end lost 7 bases, and 15 bases lay between the germline ends. Germline V CDR1 and CDR2: ENHRY, SYGVKD. CDR3 amino acids: CAISEIDRYMNSPLHF. CDR3 nucleotides: TGTGCCATCAGTGAGATAGACAGATATATGAATTCACCCCTCCACTTT.

The chain employs TRBV7-9 and TRBJ1-4; TRBD1 matches at 8 bases. The V and J ends lost 5 bases and 7 bases, in that order; junction bases with no gene match: 9. The germline gives CDR1 SEHNR, CDR2 FQNEAQ (reference sequence). This CDR3 comprises 15 residues. The CDR3 sequence is CASSPQGVGLEKLFF. The CDR3 DNA reads TGTGCCAGCAGCCCACAGGGGGTAGGGCTTGAAAAACTGTTTTTT. Supplemented by reference TRBV7-9 and TRBJ1-4, the full variable domain reads DTGVSQNPRHKITKRGQNVTFRCDPISEHNRLYWYRQTLGQGPEFLTYFQNEAQLEKSRLLSDRFSAERPKGSFSTLEIQRTEQGDSAMYLCASSPQGVGLEKLFFGSGTQLSVL.